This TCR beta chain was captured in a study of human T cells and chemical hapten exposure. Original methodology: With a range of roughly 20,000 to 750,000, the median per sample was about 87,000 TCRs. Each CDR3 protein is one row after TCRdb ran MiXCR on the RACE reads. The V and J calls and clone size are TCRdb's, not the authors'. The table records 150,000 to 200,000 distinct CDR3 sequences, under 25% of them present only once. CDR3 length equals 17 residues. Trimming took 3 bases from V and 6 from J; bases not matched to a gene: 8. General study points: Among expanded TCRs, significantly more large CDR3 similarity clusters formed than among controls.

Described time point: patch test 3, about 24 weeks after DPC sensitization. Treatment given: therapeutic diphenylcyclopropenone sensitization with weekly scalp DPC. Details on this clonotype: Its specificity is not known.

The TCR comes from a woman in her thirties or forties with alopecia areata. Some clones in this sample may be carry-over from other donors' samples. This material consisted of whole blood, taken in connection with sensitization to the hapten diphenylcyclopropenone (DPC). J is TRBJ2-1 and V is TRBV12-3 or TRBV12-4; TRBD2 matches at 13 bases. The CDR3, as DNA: TGTGCCAGCAGTTTTGGACTAGCGGGAGCCCCTCCCAATGAGCAGTTCTTC. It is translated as CASSFGLAGAPPNEQFF.